This is a list of T cell receptor beta chains from one sample in a study of blood T cell repertoires in COVID-19. Clones were sequenced by immunoSEQ multiplex PCR, and TCRdb holds only the in-frame ones, with some missing. Seen here are 120,000 to 150,000 clones, 80% observed once, and the top ten hold 13%. The specimen was peripheral blood. The receptor set was obtained from a man between 60 and 75 years old with active or convalescent COVID-19. CDR3s include the opening cysteine and the closing phenylalanine or tryptophan. A D gene is named only where the DNA matches it firmly.

D gene: -
V gene: TRBV24-1
CDR3 protein: CATSATGTWEETQYF

D gene: -
V gene: TRBV21-1
CDR3 protein: CASPRTGADTQYF

D gene: -
V gene: TRBV28
CDR3 protein: CASMEGIYEQYF

D gene: -
V gene: TRBV12-5
CDR3 protein: CASGLVVASSYEQYF

D gene: TRBD1
V gene: TRBV7-3
CDR3 protein: CASSLGRGPYNEQFF

D gene: TRBD1
V gene: TRBV28
CDR3 protein: CASSSDRGLDNEQFF

D gene: -
V gene: TRBV5-1
CDR3 protein: CASSLGSTGELFF

D gene: TRBD2
V gene: TRBV6-2/TRBV6-3
CDR3 protein: CASSQLATGRNEQFF

D gene: TRBD2
V gene: TRBV7-9
CDR3 protein: CASSLIRASGYEQYF

D gene: TRBD2
V gene: TRBV5-4
CDR3 protein: CASSLGDSSGGSLRTGELFF

D gene: TRBD1
V gene: TRBV11-2
CDR3 protein: CASSLGGTGGIEQYF